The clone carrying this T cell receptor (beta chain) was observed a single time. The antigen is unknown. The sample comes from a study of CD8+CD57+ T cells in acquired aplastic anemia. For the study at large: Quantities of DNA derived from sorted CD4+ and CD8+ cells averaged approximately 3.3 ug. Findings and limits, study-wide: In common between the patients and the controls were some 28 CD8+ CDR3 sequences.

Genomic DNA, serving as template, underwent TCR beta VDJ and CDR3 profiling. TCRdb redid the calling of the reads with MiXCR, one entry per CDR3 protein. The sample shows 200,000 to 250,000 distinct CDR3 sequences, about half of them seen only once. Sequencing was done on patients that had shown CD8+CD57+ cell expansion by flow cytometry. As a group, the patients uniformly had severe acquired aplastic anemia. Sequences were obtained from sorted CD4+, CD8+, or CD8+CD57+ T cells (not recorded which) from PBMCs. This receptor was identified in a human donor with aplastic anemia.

CDR3 DNA: TGTGCCAGCAGTTCTCGGCCAGAGACCCAGTACTTC. Its translation is CASSSRPETQYF. The chain carries TRBV6-5 and TRBJ2-5, with unresolved D. The germline V and J ends were trimmed by 4 bases and 4 bases, with 7 bases remaining between them. Germline V gene data show CDR1 as MNHEY and CDR2 as SVGAGI. The CDR3 extends over 12 amino acids.